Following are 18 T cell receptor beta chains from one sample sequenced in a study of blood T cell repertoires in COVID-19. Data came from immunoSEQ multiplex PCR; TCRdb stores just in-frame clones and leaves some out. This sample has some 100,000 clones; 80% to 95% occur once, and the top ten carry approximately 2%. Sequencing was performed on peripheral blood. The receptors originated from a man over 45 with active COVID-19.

The CDR3 DNA reads as TGTGCCAGCAGTTACGGTTTGGGCAGGAACACCGGGGAGCTGTTTTTT. This translates into CASSYGLGRNTGELFF. This chain joins TRBV6-5 and TRBJ2-2; D gene ambiguous. There are 16 residues in the CDR3. Germline V CDR1 and CDR2: MNHEY, SVGAGI. V gave up 2 bases and J gave up 1 base, with 11 bases separating them.

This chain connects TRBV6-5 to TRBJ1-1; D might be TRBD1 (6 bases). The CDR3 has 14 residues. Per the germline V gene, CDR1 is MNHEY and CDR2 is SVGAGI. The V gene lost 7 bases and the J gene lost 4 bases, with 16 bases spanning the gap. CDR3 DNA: TGTGCCAGCACCGCCGGGACACTTGGCACTGAAGCTTTCTTT. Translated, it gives CASTAGTLGTEAFF.

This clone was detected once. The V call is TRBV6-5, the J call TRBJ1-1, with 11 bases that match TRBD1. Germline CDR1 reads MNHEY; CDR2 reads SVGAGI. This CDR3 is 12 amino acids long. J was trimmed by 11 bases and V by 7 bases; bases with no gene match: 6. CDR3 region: CASIRDRGIAFF. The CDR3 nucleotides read TGTGCCAGCATCAGGGACAGGGGGATTGCTTTCTTT.

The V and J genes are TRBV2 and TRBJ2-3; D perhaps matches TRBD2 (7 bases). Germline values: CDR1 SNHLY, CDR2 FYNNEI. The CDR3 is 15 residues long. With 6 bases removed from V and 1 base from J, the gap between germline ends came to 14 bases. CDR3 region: CASSRAGAGTDTQYF. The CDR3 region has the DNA TGTGCCAGCAGCAGGGCGGGGGCTGGCACAGATACGCAGTATTTT.

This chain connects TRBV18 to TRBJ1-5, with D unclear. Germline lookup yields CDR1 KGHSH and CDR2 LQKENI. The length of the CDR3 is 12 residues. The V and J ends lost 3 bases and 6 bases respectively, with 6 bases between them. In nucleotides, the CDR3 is TGTGCCAGCTCACCGTCAGGTCAGCCCCAGCATTTT. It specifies CASSPSGQPQHF. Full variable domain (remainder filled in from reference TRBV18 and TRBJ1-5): NAGVMQNPRHLVRRRGQEARLRCSPMKGHSHVYWYRQLPEEGLKFMVYLQKENIIDESGMPKERFSAEFPKEGPSILRIQQVVRGDSAAYFCASSPSGQPQHFGDGTRLSIL.

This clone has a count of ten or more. The CDR3 reads CASSSAGGAGEKLFF. The CDR3 nucleotides are TGCGCCAGCAGCTCCGCCGGGGGGGCAGGTGAAAAACTGTTTTTT. The V and J genes are TRBV5-1 and TRBJ1-4; tentative D call: TRBD1 (6 bases). Trimming took 3 bases from V and 7 from J, leaving 16 bases between them. Per the germline V gene, CDR1 is SGHRS and CDR2 is YFSETQ. The CDR3 runs to 15 residues.

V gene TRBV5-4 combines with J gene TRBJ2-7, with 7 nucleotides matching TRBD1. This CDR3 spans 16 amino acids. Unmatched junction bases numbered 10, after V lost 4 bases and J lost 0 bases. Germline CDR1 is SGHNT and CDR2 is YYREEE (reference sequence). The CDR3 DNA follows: TGTGCCAGCAGCGACGGCCCAGGGGGTTCCTCCTACGAGCAGTACTTC. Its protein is CASSDGPGGSSYEQYF.

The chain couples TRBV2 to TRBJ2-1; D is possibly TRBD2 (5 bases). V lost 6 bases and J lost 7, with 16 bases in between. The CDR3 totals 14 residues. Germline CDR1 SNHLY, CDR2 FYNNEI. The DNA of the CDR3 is TGTGCCAGCAGGGATTATGAGGGTCAGAATGAGCAGTTCTTC. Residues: CASRDYEGQNEQFF. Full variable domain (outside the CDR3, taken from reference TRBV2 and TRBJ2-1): EPEVTQTPSHQVTQMGQEVILRCVPISNHLYFYWYRQILGQKVEFLVSFYNNEISEKSEIFDDQFSVERPDGSNFTLKIRSTKLEDSAMYFCASRDYEGQNEQFFGPGTRLTVL.

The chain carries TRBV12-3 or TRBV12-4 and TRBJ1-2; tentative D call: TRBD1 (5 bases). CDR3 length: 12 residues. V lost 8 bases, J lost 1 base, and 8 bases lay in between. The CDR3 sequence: CASGGFNYGYTF. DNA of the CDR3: TGTGCCAGCGGGGGGTTTAACTATGGCTACACCTTC.

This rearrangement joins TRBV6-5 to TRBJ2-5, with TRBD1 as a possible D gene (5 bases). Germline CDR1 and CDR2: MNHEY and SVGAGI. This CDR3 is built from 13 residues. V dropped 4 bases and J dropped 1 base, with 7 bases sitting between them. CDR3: CASSWGSQETQYF. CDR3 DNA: TGTGCCAGCAGTTGGGGCAGCCAAGAGACCCAGTACTTC.

CDR3 loop: CASRLQGNTGELFF. The CDR3 bases are TGCGCCAGCAGGTTACAGGGGAACACCGGGGAGCTGTTTTTT. J is TRBJ2-2 and V is TRBV5-1, with D possibly matching TRBD1 (6 bases). Germline CDR1 reads SGHRS; CDR2 reads YFSETQ. This CDR3 region has 14 residues. V was clipped by 5 bases and J by 1 base, with 9 bases between them. Filled out from reference TRBV5-1 and TRBJ2-2, the complete variable domain reads KAGVTQTPRYLIKTRGQQVTLSCSPISGHRSVSWYQQTPGQGLQFLFEYFSETQRNKGNFPGRFSGRQFSNSRSEMNVSTLELGDSALYLCASRLQGNTGELFFGEGSRLTVL.

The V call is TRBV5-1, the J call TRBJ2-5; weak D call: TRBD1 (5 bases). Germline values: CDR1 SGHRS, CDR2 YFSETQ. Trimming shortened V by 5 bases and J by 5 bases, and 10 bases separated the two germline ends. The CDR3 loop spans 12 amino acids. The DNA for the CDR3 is TGCGCCAGCAGAAGGGGTTCGGAGACCCAGTACTTC. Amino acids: CASRRGSETQYF.

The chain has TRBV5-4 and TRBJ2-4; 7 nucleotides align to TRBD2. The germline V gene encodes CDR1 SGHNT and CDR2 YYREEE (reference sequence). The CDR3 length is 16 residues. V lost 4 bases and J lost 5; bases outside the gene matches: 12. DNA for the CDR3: TGTGCCAGCAGCCAGGCGGGACTAACAAACCAAAACATTCAGTACTTC. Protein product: CASSQAGLTNQNIQYF.

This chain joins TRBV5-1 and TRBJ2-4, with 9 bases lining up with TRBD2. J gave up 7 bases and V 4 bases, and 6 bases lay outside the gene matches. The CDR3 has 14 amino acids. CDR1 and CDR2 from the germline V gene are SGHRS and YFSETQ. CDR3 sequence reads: CASSPRGGQNIQYF. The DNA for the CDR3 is TGCGCCAGCAGCCCGCGGGGGGGCCAGAACATTCAGTACTTC.

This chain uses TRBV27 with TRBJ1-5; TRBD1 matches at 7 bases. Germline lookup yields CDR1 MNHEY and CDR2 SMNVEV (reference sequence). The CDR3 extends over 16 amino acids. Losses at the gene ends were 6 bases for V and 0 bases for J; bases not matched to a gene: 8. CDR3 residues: CASRTHRDSSNQPQHF. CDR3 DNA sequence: TGTGCCAGCAGAACCCACCGGGACAGTAGCAATCAGCCCCAGCATTTT.

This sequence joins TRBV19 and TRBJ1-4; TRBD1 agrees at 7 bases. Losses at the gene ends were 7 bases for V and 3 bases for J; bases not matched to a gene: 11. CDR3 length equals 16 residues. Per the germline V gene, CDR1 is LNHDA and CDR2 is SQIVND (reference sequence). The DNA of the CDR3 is TGTGCCAGTATCCCCGACGGGGGACAGTCTAATGAAAAACTGTTTTTT. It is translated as CASIPDGGQSNEKLFF.

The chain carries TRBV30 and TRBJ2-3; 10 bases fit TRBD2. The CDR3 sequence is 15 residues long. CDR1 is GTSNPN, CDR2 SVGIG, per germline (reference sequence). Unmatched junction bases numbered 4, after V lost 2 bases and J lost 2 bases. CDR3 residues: CAWSIAGGYTDTQYF. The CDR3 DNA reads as TGTGCCTGGAGTATAGCGGGAGGCTACACAGATACGCAGTATTTT.

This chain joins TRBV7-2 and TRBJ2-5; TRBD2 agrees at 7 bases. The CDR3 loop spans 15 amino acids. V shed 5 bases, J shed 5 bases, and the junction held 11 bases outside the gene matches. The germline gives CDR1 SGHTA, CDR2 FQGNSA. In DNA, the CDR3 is TGTGCCAGCAGCCCAATGAGCGGGGAGTGGGAGACCCAGTACTTC. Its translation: CASSPMSGEWETQYF.